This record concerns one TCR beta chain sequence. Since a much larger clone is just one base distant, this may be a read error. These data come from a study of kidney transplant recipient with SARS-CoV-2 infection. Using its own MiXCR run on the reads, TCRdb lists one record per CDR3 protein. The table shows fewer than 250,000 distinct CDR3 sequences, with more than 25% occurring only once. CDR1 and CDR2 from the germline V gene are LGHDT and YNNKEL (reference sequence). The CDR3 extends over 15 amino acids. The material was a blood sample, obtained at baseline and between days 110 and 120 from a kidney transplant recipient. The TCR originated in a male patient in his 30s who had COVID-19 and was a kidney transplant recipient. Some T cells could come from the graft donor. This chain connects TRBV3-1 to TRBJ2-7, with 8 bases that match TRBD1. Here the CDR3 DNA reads TGTGCCAGCAGCCAGGGACAGGTTGGCTCCTACGAGCAGTGCTTC. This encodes CASSQGQVGSYEQCF.